Reported below is one TCR beta chain. Antigen: not known. Treatment: oral pan-JAK inhibitor, 5-10 mg twice daily. Sorting from PBMCs produced CD4+ and CD8+ T cells. The data are from a study of CD8+ T cells in alopecia areata. Overall study results and limits: With tofacitinib ongoing, many expanded lesional clones persisted in both scalp and blood. Possibly because of HLA-related factors, TCR sharing was less clear across patients than in mice. Scalp repertoires also include resident alphabeta T cells from normal skin.

The V gene end was trimmed by 2 bases and the J gene end by 7 bases; junction bases not matched to a gene: 6. Germline lookup yields CDR1 GTSNPN and CDR2 SVGIG (reference sequence). The CDR3 contains 16 residues. Sequencing templates came from extracted RNA that was reverse transcribed into cDNA. The data were produced by immunoSEQ multiplex PCR, yet TCRdb's version contains in-frame clones alone and is incomplete. This table holds about 190,000 clones, 45% to 65% found once. This TCR came from a human donor with alopecia areata. The sequencing used CD4+ T cells sorted from blood, collected at week 4, from a patient treated with tofacitinib. This chain uses TRBV30 with TRBJ2-1; 15 bases match TRBD2. CDR3 DNA: TGTGCCTGGAGTCCCGGACTAGCGGGAGGGCCGAATGAGCAGTTCTTC. The encoded protein is CAWSPGLAGGPNEQFF.